This T cell receptor (beta chain) derives from a study of blood T cell repertoires in COVID-19. Those who participated ranged in age from roughly 18 to 100 years and resided in approximately 26 US areas. Sequenced by immunoSEQ multiplex PCR; TCRdb stores in-frame clones only, minus some. The sample includes about 500,000 clones, about 85% of them seen just once. This TCR was recovered from a woman under 30 who had recovered from COVID-19. Sequencing was performed on PBMCs or T cells enriched from blood (not recorded which).

CDR3 nucleotide sequence: TGTGCCACCTGGGGGGACCCCGGGAATGAGCAGTTCTTC. Protein product: CATWGDPGNEQFF. The chain employs TRBV19 and TRBJ2-1; the D gene is possibly TRBD2 (6 bases). There are 13 residues in the CDR3. In germline, CDR1 is LNHDA, CDR2 SQIVND (reference sequence). V lost 10 bases to trimming and J lost 7 bases, with 17 bases between them. Together with reference TRBV19 and TRBJ2-1, the CDR3 gives the full variable domain: DGGITQSPKYLFRKEGQNVTLSCEQNLNHDAMYWYRQDPGQGLRLIYYSQIVNDFQKGDIAEGYSVSREKKESFPLTVTSAQKNPTAFYLCATWGDPGNEQFFGPGTRLTVL.